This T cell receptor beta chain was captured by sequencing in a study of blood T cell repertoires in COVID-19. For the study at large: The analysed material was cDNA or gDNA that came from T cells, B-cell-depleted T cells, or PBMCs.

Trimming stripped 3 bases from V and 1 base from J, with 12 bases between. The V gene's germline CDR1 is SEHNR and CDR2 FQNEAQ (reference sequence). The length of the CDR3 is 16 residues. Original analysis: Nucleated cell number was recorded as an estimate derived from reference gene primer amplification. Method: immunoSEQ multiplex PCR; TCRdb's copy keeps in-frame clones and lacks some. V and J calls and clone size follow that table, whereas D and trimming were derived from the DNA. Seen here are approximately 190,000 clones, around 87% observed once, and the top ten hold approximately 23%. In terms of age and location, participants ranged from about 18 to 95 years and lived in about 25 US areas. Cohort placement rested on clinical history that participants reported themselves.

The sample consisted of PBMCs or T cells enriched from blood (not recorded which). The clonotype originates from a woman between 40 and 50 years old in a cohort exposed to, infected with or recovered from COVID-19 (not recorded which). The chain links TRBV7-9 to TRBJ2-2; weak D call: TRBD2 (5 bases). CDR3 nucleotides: TGTGCCAGCAGCTTGGCCCCACTAGAGAACACCGGGGAGCTGTTTTTT. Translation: CASSLAPLENTGELFF.